These 20 T cell receptor beta chains share one sample of origin, sequenced in a study of blood T cell repertoires in COVID-19. The method was immunoSEQ multiplex PCR; TCRdb's version includes in-frame clones alone and lacks a portion of them. The table lists about 140,000 clones, 70% to 90% of them singletons, with about 28% in the top ten. The source material was peripheral blood. Receptors were obtained from a human donor in a cohort sampled during active COVID-19.

The chain is built from TRBV7-9 and TRBJ1-4; D gene uncertain. The V gene lost 5 bases and the J gene lost 1 base, with 8 bases spanning the gap. Looked up from germline, CDR1 is SEHNR and CDR2 is FQNEAQ (reference sequence). There are 14 residues in the CDR3. CDR3 residues: CASSLSITNEKLFF. The CDR3 DNA is TGTGCCAGCAGCCTCTCTATAACTAATGAAAAACTGTTTTTT.

The chain has TRBV21-1 and TRBJ2-7; TRBD1 was called by the table and not checked on the DNA. TRBV21-1 counts as a pseudogene. This CDR3 has 13 amino acids. The chain's CDR3 is CASSKTGPYEQYF. Here the CDR3 DNA reads TGTGCCAGCAGCAAGACAGGCCCCTACGAGCAGTACTTC.

Only a few counts were recorded for this clone. The rearrangement uses TRBV4-1 and TRBJ1-5, with 8 bases that match TRBD1. Germline V CDR1 and CDR2: MGHRA, YSYEKL. Unmatched junction bases numbered 7, after V lost 1 base and J lost 5 bases. The CDR3 length is 16 residues. CDR3 bases: TGCGCCAGCAGCCAAGTGGCAGGGGGCTGGGATCAGCCCCAGCATTTT. Translated: CASSQVAGGWDQPQHF.

This chain links TRBV20-1 with TRBJ2-5; tentative D call: TRBD2 (6 bases). The CDR3 spans 11 residues. Between the trimmed V and J ends, which lost 3 bases and 9 bases, there was a span of 11 bases. Germline CDR1 and CDR2: DFQATT and SNEGSKA (reference sequence). CDR3 DNA: TGCAGTGCTAGGAAGGGCGGGGCCCAGTACTTC. This gives the protein CSARKGGAQYF.

This chain joins TRBV19 and TRBJ2-7; TRBD2 matches at 13 bases. The V gene's germline CDR1 is LNHDA and CDR2 SQIVND (reference sequence). With 4 bases clipped from V and 2 bases from J, the junction kept 11 bases outside the gene matches. The CDR3 has 18 residues. The CDR3: CASSRQLRTSGGAYEQYF. The CDR3 DNA sequence: TGTGCCAGTAGTAGACAACTGCGAACTAGCGGGGGGGCCTACGAGCAGTACTTC.

The chain has TRBV28 and TRBJ1-1; D uncertain. CDR3 length: 14 amino acids. Germline CDR1 and CDR2: MDHEN and SYDVKM. Trimming left V 8 bases short and J 4 bases short, with 17 bases between. CDR3: CASSPLGLSTEAFF. In nucleotides, the CDR3 is TGTGCCAGCTCCCCGTTGGGCCTTTCCACTGAAGCTTTCTTT.

This clone is a singleton in its sample. The chain carries TRBV5-1 and TRBJ1-2; the D gene is possibly TRBD1 (6 bases). The V and J ends lost 0 bases and 6 bases respectively, with 24 bases between them. CDR1 and CDR2 from the germline V gene are SGHRS and YFSETQ. The CDR3 is made up of 18 amino acids. The CDR3 nucleotides read TGCGCCAGCAGCTTGGAATTTAGAGGACAGACCATTTCGGATGGCTACACCTTC. It is translated as CASSLEFRGQTISDGYTF. The whole variable domain, remainder taken from reference TRBV5-1 and TRBJ1-2, is KAGVTQTPRYLIKTRGQQVTLSCSPISGHRSVSWYQQTPGQGLQFLFEYFSETQRNKGNFPGRFSGRQFSNSRSEMNVSTLELGDSALYLCASSLEFRGQTISDGYTFGSGTRLTVV.

The chain joins TRBV11-2 to TRBJ1-4; D unresolved. The V gene lost 2 bases and the J gene lost 1 base, with 5 bases spanning the gap. The CDR3 spans 14 residues. In germline, CDR1 is SGHAT, CDR2 FQNNGV. CDR3 residues: CASSLYGTNEKLFF. For the CDR3, the DNA is TGTGCCAGCAGCTTATACGGAACTAATGAAAAACTGTTTTTT.

The rearrangement links TRBV3-1 (or the pseudogene TRBV3-2) to TRBJ1-5; unclear D gene. This CDR3 comprises 14 residues. The germline V gene encodes CDR1 LGHDT and CDR2 YNNKEL (reference sequence). V lost 1 base and J lost 1, with 5 bases in between. CDR3: CASSQAGSNQPQHF. CDR3 coding DNA: TGTGCCAGCAGCCAAGCGGGGAGCAATCAGCCCCAGCATTTT.

J is TRBJ2-5 and V is TRBV27; TRBD2 matches 12 bases. Germline V gene sequence: CDR1 MNHEY, CDR2 SMNVEV (reference sequence). This CDR3 is built from 15 residues. The V gene end was trimmed by 5 bases and the J gene end by 5 bases; junction bases not matched to a gene: 6. CDR3 sequence reads: CASSPLAGGMETQYF. The CDR3 DNA reads as TGTGCCAGCAGTCCTCTAGCGGGGGGGATGGAGACCCAGTACTTC.

The chain carries TRBV7-9 and TRBJ1-1; D is undetermined. This CDR3 has 14 amino acids. Germline V gives CDR1 SEHNR, CDR2 FQNEAQ (reference sequence). Deletions cut 2 bases from V and 1 base from J, with 8 bases between. The CDR3 here is CASSLKPSNTEAFF. The CDR3, as DNA: TGTGCCAGCAGCTTAAAGCCCTCGAACACTGAAGCTTTCTTT.

The rearrangement uses TRBV25-1 and TRBJ1-6, with TRBD1 identical over 7 bases. Germline trimming cut 1 base from V and 7 bases from J; bases unmatched to any gene: 4. The CDR3 covers 15 residues. Germline V gene lookup returns CDR1 MGHDK and CDR2 SYGVNS. This chain's CDR3 is CASSEWDRKNSPLHF. As DNA, the CDR3 is TGTGCCAGCAGTGAATGGGACAGAAAGAATTCACCCCTCCACTTT.

The chain joins TRBV19 to TRBJ1-5; weak D call: TRBD1 (5 bases). Germline V gene lookup returns CDR1 LNHDA and CDR2 SQIVND (reference sequence). V dropped 1 base and J dropped 5 bases, with 12 bases sitting between them. The CDR3 consists of 15 residues. The CDR3 DNA is TGTGCCAGTAGTATAGGTTCGGGGGTCTATCAGCCCCAGCATTTT. This encodes CASSIGSGVYQPQHF.

The J gene is TRBJ1-2, the V gene TRBV10-3, with 7 bases that match TRBD1. Looked up from germline, CDR1 is ENHRY and CDR2 is SYGVKD. V shed 2 bases, J shed 2 bases, and the junction held 2 bases outside the gene matches. The CDR3 contains 14 residues. This CDR3 is CAISETGDNYGYTF. The DNA for the CDR3 is TGTGCCATCAGTGAGACAGGGGACAACTATGGCTACACCTTC.

The chain links TRBV2 to TRBJ2-2, with 7 bases matching TRBD2. The germline V gene encodes CDR1 SNHLY and CDR2 FYNNEI. V shed 7 bases and J 5 bases; nucleotides not matched to a gene: 7. This CDR3 has 14 residues. CDR3 sequence reads: CASMQMGGTGELFF. CDR3 DNA sequence: TGTGCCAGCATGCAAATGGGGGGGACCGGGGAGCTGTTTTTT.

The chain employs TRBV30 and TRBJ1-1; 9 bases are shared with TRBD1. The trim removed 0 bases at V and 6 bases at J, leaving 8 bases unmatched. In germline, CDR1 is GTSNPN, CDR2 SVGIG (reference sequence). The CDR3 loop spans 15 amino acids. CDR3 loop: CAWSVVGTGKAEAFF. DNA for the CDR3: TGTGCCTGGAGTGTGGTCGGGACAGGGAAGGCTGAAGCTTTCTTT.

This clone turned up a few times. This chain uses TRBV19 with TRBJ1-6; D not resolved. The CDR3 extends over 12 amino acids. V dropped 6 bases and J dropped 13 bases, with 13 bases sitting between them. CDR1 is LNHDA, CDR2 SQIVND, per germline (reference sequence). The CDR3, as DNA: TGTGCCAGTAGCCGGGTAAACTTTCCCCTCCACTTT. This translates into CASSRVNFPLHF. Looking up the rest from reference TRBV19 and TRBJ1-6 gives the full variable domain: DGGITQSPKYLFRKEGQNVTLSCEQNLNHDAMYWYRQDPGQGLRLIYYSQIVNDFQKGDIAEGYSVSREKKESFPLTVTSAQKNPTAFYLCASSRVNFPLHFGNGTRLTVT.

This chain's CDR3 is CASSPQGRGGSTDTQYF. The DNA of the CDR3 is TGCGCCAGCAGCCCCCAAGGGAGGGGGGGAAGCACAGATACGCAGTATTTT. This chain connects TRBV4-1 to TRBJ2-3; maybe TRBD2 (7 bases). The CDR3 contains 17 residues. Per the germline V gene, CDR1 is MGHRA and CDR2 is YSYEKL. The V end lost 4 bases, the J end lost 0 bases, and 17 bases lay between the germline ends.

The chain uses TRBV7-2 and TRBJ1-4, with D unclear. V dropped 5 bases and J dropped 2 bases, with 12 bases sitting between them. CDR1 and CDR2 (germline): SGHTA, FQGNSA. The CDR3 length is 15 residues. The CDR3 region is CASSPTRITNEKLFF. The CDR3 DNA is TGTGCCAGCAGCCCCACGAGGATTACTAATGAAAAACTGTTTTTT.

This clone has just a few counts. The chain recombines TRBV6-5 with TRBJ1-1; possible D gene TRBD1, 5 bases. CDR3 size: 13 residues. V was cut by 2 bases and J by 5 bases, with 9 bases left in between. CDR1 is MNHEY and CDR2 is SVGAGI in the germline V gene. The CDR3 nucleotides are TGTGCCAGCAGTTACGGCGGGGGAACTGAAGCTTTCTTT. It specifies CASSYGGGTEAFF.